This T cell receptor (beta chain) originates from a study of T cells in Graves' hyperthyroidism and ophthalmopathy. Study-wide results and caveats: Most expanded thyroid clonotypes above 0.001 recurred in blood. Ophthalmopathy and stable hyperthyroidism were separated by a 13 V-J model.

RNA transcripts provided the source from which TCR beta CDR3 regions were amplified. The TCR CDR3 was amplified in a first-round RT-PCR using the HTBI primer set. TCRdb independently ran MiXCR on the multiplex PCR reads; one entry per CDR3 protein. The sample gives over 500,000 distinct CDR3 sequences, around 15% of which show up once; 25% to 30% is in the top ten. The germline gives CDR1 MNHEY, CDR2 SMNVEV (reference sequence). V was pared by 4 bases and J by 0 bases, with 19 bases between. The CDR3 has 17 residues. There are many counts of this clonotype. Its cognate antigen is unknown. It was uncontrolled infection, other autoimmune disease, pregnancy or lactation that excluded patients. Extraction of PBMCs used more than 8.5 ml of fresh peripheral blood.

The chain combines TRBV27 with TRBJ2-7; maybe TRBD1 (6 bases). The source of this sequence is a woman in her twenties or thirties with Graves' ophthalmopathy. Sequenced: blood. The CDR3 protein is CASSSRFTGPHSYEQYF. Here the CDR3 DNA reads TGTGCCAGCAGTTCCAGATTCACAGGGCCCCACTCCTACGAGCAGTACTTC.